This TCR beta chain was identified in a study of T cell repertoires in cytomegalovirus infection. Across the study: Selected CMV epitopes included recently identified HLA-C-restricted ones as well as well-studied HLA-B-restricted ones. Regarding the study as a whole: Within the response measured ex vivo, HLA-C-restricted CMV-specific TCR beta clonotypes were dominant. Identification of carriers of CMV plus the relevant HLA was performed using cumulative public TCR beta family frequency.

This clonotype was observed a few times. Its target is unknown. TCRdb recomputed calls from the reads with MiXCR, one row per CDR3 protein. The sample lists hundreds of thousands of distinct CDR3 sequences, around 29% occurring once. V gave up 5 bases and J gave up 2 bases, with 13 bases separating them. CDR1 DFQATT and CDR2 SNEGSKA come from the germline V gene (reference sequence). The CDR3 is made up of 13 amino acids. Sample: cultured CD8+ T cells from PBMCs, taken from culture after CMV antigen stimulation. The V gene is TRBV20-1, the J gene TRBJ2-7, with no clear D. The source is a human donor in good health (CMV status not recorded). Some clones in this sample may be carry-over from other donors' samples. CDR3 sequence (DNA): TGCAGTGCTGGAAGTTGGAGCGCCTACGAGCAGTACGTC. Translation gives CSAGSWSAYEQYV.